This section outlines one TCR beta chain sequence together with its context. Its antigen is not known. The V gene lost 2 bases and the J gene lost 3 bases, with 22 bases spanning the gap. The CDR3 runs 18 residues. Germline lookup yields CDR1 KGHSH and CDR2 LQKENI. No change in lesions over the prior 6 months defined stable disease. Stable patients also lacked confetti depigmentation, a sign of active vitiligo. These data come from a study of resident and recirculating memory T cells in vitiligo. Sequencing used immunoSEQ multiplex PCR; TCRdb keeps in-frame clones, though not all of them. This sample has more than 70,000 clones, with 90% to 95% found just once. Study-level results: Clonality differed among vitiligo lesions, with no unique dominant clone.

The clonotype was recovered from a male donor with vitiligo. This chain links TRBV18 with TRBJ2-5; D possibly corresponds to TRBD2 (6 bases). The specimen sequenced was blood. In DNA form, the CDR3 reads TGTGCCAGCTCACCAGGGACTTCAACCAAAACCCATAAAGAGACCCAGTACTTC. Amino acid sequence: CASSPGTSTKTHKETQYF.